Listed here are 18 T cell receptor beta chains from one sample, sequenced in a study of CD8+ T cells in alopecia areata. It was cDNA, reverse transcribed from extracted RNA, that served as the sequencing template. This table comes from immunoSEQ multiplex PCR, and its TCRdb copy is limited to in-frame clones, with some not included. The sample lists approximately 180,000 clones, about 67% occurring once. Sequences were derived from CD8+ T cells sorted from blood, sampled at week 0. These receptors were taken from a human donor with alopecia areata.

In its sample, this clone was seen once. This chain connects TRBV9 to TRBJ2-3, with TRBD2 identical over 10 bases. V gave up 1 base and J gave up 5 bases; unmatched junction bases: 7. The CDR3 length is 16 residues. Germline CDR1 reads SGDLS; CDR2 reads YYNGEE. The CDR3 reads CASSVWASGGEDTQYF. The CDR3 nucleotides read TGTGCCAGCAGCGTATGGGCTAGCGGGGGAGAAGATACGCAGTATTTT.

For the CDR3, the DNA is TGTGCCAGCAGCGCAACAGGGGCCCCCTCCTACGAGCAGTACTTC. This sequence encodes CASSATGAPSYEQYF. V is TRBV4-2 and J is TRBJ2-7; the match to TRBD1 covers 7 bases. With V trimmed by 5 bases and J by 0 bases, 7 bases remained unmatched. Per the germline V gene, CDR1 is LGHNA and CDR2 is YNFKEQ. CDR3 length equals 15 residues.

The rearrangement uses TRBV13 and TRBJ2-1, with D hard to call. Trimming stripped 0 bases from V and 9 bases from J, with 6 bases between. The length of the CDR3 is 12 residues. CDR1 is PRHDT, CDR2 FYEKMQ, per germline (reference sequence). The CDR3 DNA is TGTGCCAGCAGCTTAGGGAGGACTGAGCAGTTCTTC. It specifies CASSLGRTEQFF. Combining the CDR3 with reference TRBV13 and TRBJ2-1 gives the whole variable domain AAGVIQSPRHLIKEKRETATLKCYPIPRHDTVYWYQQGPGQDPQFLISFYEKMQSDKGSIPDRFSAQQFSDYHSELNMSSLELGDSALYFCASSLGRTEQFFGPGTRLTVL.

This clone was seen only once. This chain links TRBV7-9 with TRBJ1-1; 7 nucleotides align to TRBD1. Trimming cost V 4 bases and J 0 bases; bases outside gene matches: 11. The V gene's germline CDR1 is SEHNR and CDR2 FQNEAQ (reference sequence). CDR3 length: 17 residues. The CDR3 spells CASSSGPSGQLNTEAFF. For the CDR3, the DNA is TGTGCCAGCAGCTCGGGACCCTCGGGACAGTTGAACACTGAAGCTTTCTTT.

The chain links TRBV13 to TRBJ2-1, with D perhaps TRBD1 (5 bases). This CDR3 contains 15 residues. Between the trimmed V and J ends, which lost 0 bases and 7 bases, there was a span of 13 bases. The germline CDR1 and CDR2 sequences are PRHDT and FYEKMQ (reference sequence). CDR3 amino acids: CASSLGPGLRNEQFF. The CDR3 DNA follows: TGTGCCAGCAGCTTAGGCCCAGGGCTACGGAATGAGCAGTTCTTC.

The chain uses TRBV5-6 and TRBJ2-5, with D uncertain. CDR3 length: 13 amino acids. V shed 4 bases and J shed 5 bases, with 12 bases lying between them. CDR1 and CDR2 from the germline V gene are SGHDT and YYEEEE. This CDR3 reads CASSVGPQETQYF. The CDR3 bases are TGTGCCAGCAGCGTCGGACCCCAGGAGACCCAGTACTTC.

The V and J genes are TRBV10-3 and TRBJ2-3; 12 nucleotides line up with TRBD2. The ends lost 8 bases at V and 2 bases at J; junction bases unmatched: 2. The CDR3 spans 14 residues. Per the germline V gene, CDR1 is ENHRY and CDR2 is SYGVKD. The CDR3 bases are TGTGCCATCTGGACTAGCGGGGACACAGATACGCAGTATTTT. Translating it yields CAIWTSGDTDTQYF.

The chain is built from TRBV29-1 and TRBJ1-1; D is perhaps TRBD1 (5 bases). CDR3 length: 12 amino acids. Between the trimmed V and J ends, which lost 3 bases and 5 bases, there was a span of 10 bases. Germline assignment: CDR1 SQVTM and CDR2 ANQGSEA. The CDR3 region is CSVEGDLTEAFF. CDR3 in DNA: TGCAGCGTTGAGGGGGACCTTACTGAAGCTTTCTTT.

The chain joins TRBV15 to TRBJ2-5; D gene uncertain. This CDR3 has 14 amino acids. Trimming removed 0 bases from V and 2 bases from J, with 7 bases in between. Germline V lookup: CDR1 LNHNV, CDR2 YYDKDF (reference sequence). The DNA of the CDR3 is TGTGCCACCAGCAGAGATCGGACGCAAGAGACCCAGTACTTC. It encodes CATSRDRTQETQYF. The complete variable domain, with remaining parts taken from reference TRBV15 and TRBJ2-5, reads DAMVIQNPRYQVTQFGKPVTLSCSQTLNHNVMYWYQQKSSQAPKLLFHYYDKDFNNEADTPDNFQSRRPNTSFCFLDIRSPGLGDTAMYLCATSRDRTQETQYFGPGTRLLVL.

This clone was recorded a few times. The chain uses TRBV4-1 and TRBJ2-7; D uncertain. Trimming took 1 base from V and 3 from J, leaving 16 bases between them. The germline V gene encodes CDR1 MGHRA and CDR2 YSYEKL. CDR3 length equals 16 residues. The CDR3 nucleotides read TGCGCCAGCAGCCAAGTATTGAGGACCACGGGCTACGAGCAGTACTTC. Protein product: CASSQVLRTTGYEQYF.

A few counts support this clone. The genes are TRBV29-1 and TRBJ2-1; D possibly corresponds to TRBD1 (6 bases). V was clipped by 8 bases and J by 7 bases, with 18 bases between them. The CDR3 spans 13 residues. The germline CDR1 and CDR2 sequences are SQVTM and ANQGSEA. CDR3 sequence: CSTPSIGGNEQFF. As DNA, the CDR3 is TGCAGCACCCCCAGTATAGGGGGAAATGAGCAGTTCTTC.

The gene calls are TRBV7-6 and TRBJ2-1; 8 nucleotides match TRBD2. Trimming at V came to 4 bases and at J to 8 bases, leaving 16 bases not matched to a gene. Germline V gives CDR1 SGHVS, CDR2 FNYEAQ. This CDR3 region has 17 residues. Written as DNA, the CDR3 is TGTGCCAGCAGCTCCCCAAGAGGGACACCCGGGGGGGATGAGCAGTTCTTC. Translation gives CASSSPRGTPGGDEQFF.

This chain joins TRBV21-1 and TRBJ2-5; the table's D gene call, TRBD2, was not cross checked with the DNA. TRBV21-1 is noted as a pseudogene. The length of the CDR3 is 13 residues. The CDR3 nucleotides read TGTGCCAGCAGCAAAGGGCCGGGAGAGACCCAGTACTTC. It yields the protein CASSKGPGETQYF.

The chain has TRBV6-5 and TRBJ1-3; no firm D call. This CDR3 is 15 amino acids long. V gave up 4 bases and J gave up 4 bases, with 14 bases separating them. Germline V gene lookup returns CDR1 MNHEY and CDR2 SVGAGI. This chain's CDR3 is CASSSYTRAGNTIYF. The CDR3 DNA follows: TGTGCCAGCAGTTCCTACACCCGGGCGGGAAACACCATATATTTT.

This clone was observed once. This chain links TRBV6-6 with TRBJ2-7; 8 bases are shared with TRBD1. Germline V gene sequence: CDR1 MNHNY, CDR2 SVGAGI (reference sequence). Losses at the gene ends were 5 bases for V and 1 base for J; bases not matched to a gene: 7. This CDR3 spans 15 amino acids. The CDR3 DNA reads as TGTGCCAGCAGTGCCCGGACAGGGTGGTCCTACGAGCAGTACTTC. Residues: CASSARTGWSYEQYF.

The chain has TRBV5-6 and TRBJ1-6; D is unclear. Trimming left V 4 bases short and J 14 bases short, with 19 bases between. The CDR3 totals 14 residues. Germline V lookup: CDR1 SGHDT, CDR2 YYEEEE. The CDR3 spells CASSPGTDPRALHF. The CDR3 DNA sequence: TGTGCCAGCAGCCCCGGTACGGATCCCCGGGCCCTCCACTTT. The whole variable domain, filled in from reference TRBV5-6 and TRBJ1-6, reads DAGVTQSPTHLIKTRGQQVTLRCSPKSGHDTVSWYQQALGQGPQFIFQYYEEEERQRGNFPDRFSGHQFPNYSSELNVNALLLGDSALYLCASSPGTDPRALHFGNGTRLTVT.

The table lists this clone with a few counts. The genes are TRBV15 and TRBJ1-5; 11 nucleotides line up with TRBD1. Germline V gene data show CDR1 as LNHNV and CDR2 as YYDKDF (reference sequence). Trimming cost V 6 bases and J 6 bases; bases outside gene matches: 4. The CDR3 consists of 14 residues. The CDR3 region is CATSPGQGAQPQHF. CDR3 sequence (DNA): TGTGCCACCAGTCCCGGACAGGGGGCTCAGCCCCAGCATTTT.

The chain has TRBV4-2 and TRBJ2-3, with 8 bases that match TRBD2. The junction had 6 bases not matched to a gene; V was cut back by 8 bases and J by 5 bases. Germline CDR1 is LGHNA and CDR2 is YNFKEQ. CDR3 length: 13 amino acids. The CDR3 loop is CASLGLAGDTQYF. For the CDR3, the DNA is TGTGCCAGCCTCGGACTAGCAGGAGATACGCAGTATTTT.